This T cell receptor beta chain was recorded in a study of graft-versus-host responses after intestinal transplantation. General study points: The authors found GvH clones in recipient marrow, some appearing first in ileum or blood. HvG clone declines early post-transplant were associated with peak circulating GvH levels. Graft-donor T cell macrochimerism in patients accompanied high graft-versus-host to host-versus-graft clonal ratios in allografts.

Concerning this clone: Its antigen is currently unknown.

Generated by immunoSEQ multiplex PCR, the TCRdb table keeps only in-frame clones and is missing some. Among roughly 100,000 clones listed, 91% were seen once. This CDR3 has 11 residues. Trimming stripped 5 bases from V and 6 bases from J, with 7 bases between. The germline CDR1 and CDR2 sequences are SGHTA and FQGNSA. The receptor comes from a human donor who was the organ donor for an intestinal transplant. The rearrangement joins TRBV7-2 to TRBJ1-1; D not resolved. Sequences were derived from unstimulated CD4+ T cells sorted from spleen or lymph node cells, sampled before transplant. In nucleotides, the CDR3 is TGTGCCAGCAGCATACGGGCTGAAGCTTTCTTT. Translated, it gives CASSIRAEAFF.